Listed here are 11 T cell receptor beta chains from one sample, sequenced in a study of cytomegalovirus exposure and HLA in healthy donors. This PCR relied on a set of 60 Vbeta primers and 13 Jbeta primers. The repertoire was sequenced with immunoSEQ multiplex PCR; TCRdb's copy has only in-frame clones and lacks some. The table for this sample gives 200,000 or so clones. The sample taken for sequencing was PBMCs. These receptors originate from a girl aged 2-15 years in good health and CMV-seropositive.

This sequence joins TRBV6-6 and TRBJ1-1; the match to TRBD1 covers 8 bases. Trimming at V came to 5 bases and at J to 8 bases, leaving 10 bases not matched to a gene. This CDR3 region has 14 residues. Germline lookup yields CDR1 MNHNY and CDR2 SVGAGI (reference sequence). The CDR3 sequence: CASSIQGGPREAFF. The CDR3 nucleotides are TGTGCCAGCAGTATACAGGGGGGCCCTAGGGAAGCTTTCTTT.

As regards this clone: Other DNA sequences in this specimen translate into the identical CDR3. CDR3 protein: CASSSFATGMVVEKLFF. CDR3 DNA: TGTGCCAGCAGTTCATTCGCAACGGGGATGGTAGTTGAAAAACTGTTTTTT. This chain links TRBV28 with TRBJ1-4; no firm D call. CDR1 and CDR2 (germline): MDHEN, SYDVKM. There are 17 residues in the CDR3. The V end was cut by 4 bases, the J end by 7 bases, with 22 bases between.

V and J are TRBV11-2 and TRBJ2-1; 8 nucleotides agree with TRBD2. Germline-derived CDR1 and CDR2 are SGHAT and FQNNGV. The CDR3 spans 14 residues. The V segment lost 1 base and the J segment 10 bases; nucleotides outside the gene matches: 6. CDR3 DNA sequence: TGTGCCAGCAGCTTAGTGCGGACTAGCATGGAGCAGTTCTTC. This sequence encodes CASSLVRTSMEQFF.

The V call is TRBV28, the J call TRBJ2-5; a possible D gene is TRBD2 (6 bases). CDR1 and CDR2 from the germline V gene are MDHEN and SYDVKM. The CDR3 runs to 14 residues. Trimming shortened V by 5 bases and J by 5 bases, and 15 bases separated the two germline ends. The CDR3 DNA sequence: TGTGCCAGCAGTGTTCTCGGGAGTGGGGAGACCCAGTACTTC. Translating it yields CASSVLGSGETQYF.

The chain has TRBV10-1 and TRBJ2-7; 10 bases align to TRBD1. Germline loops: CDR1 WNHNN, CDR2 SYGVQD (reference sequence). This CDR3 is built from 15 residues. Unmatched junction bases numbered 6, after V lost 5 bases and J lost 2 bases. The CDR3 bases are TGCGCCAGCAGTATTACCGGGACAGGGGCCTACGAGCAGTACTTC. It codes for CASSITGTGAYEQYF.

The chain is built from TRBV6-5 and TRBJ2-5; 9 nucleotides align to TRBD2. Germline CDR1 MNHEY, CDR2 SVGAGI. There are 14 residues in the CDR3. V was pared by 4 bases and J by 4 bases, with 4 bases of the junction left unmatched. CDR3 DNA: TGTGCCAGCAGTTTAGCGGGAGTGGTAGAGACCCAGTACTTC. Translation gives CASSLAGVVETQYF.

This chain connects TRBV30 to TRBJ2-1; TRBD2 aligns across 11 bases. Per germline, CDR1 GTSNPN and CDR2 SVGIG (reference sequence). The CDR3 is 13 amino acids. The V segment lost 5 bases and the J segment 9 bases; nucleotides outside the gene matches: 6. The CDR3 protein is CAWELAGATEQFF. The CDR3 DNA is TGTGCCTGGGAACTAGCGGGAGCGACTGAGCAGTTCTTC.

The J gene is TRBJ1-1, the V gene TRBV5-1; 11 bases fit TRBD1. The V gene's germline CDR1 is SGHRS and CDR2 YFSETQ. This CDR3 comprises 15 residues. Trimming cost V 0 bases and J 4 bases; bases outside gene matches: 2. The DNA of the CDR3 is TGCGCCAGCAGCTTGGCCGGGACAGGGGGCACTGAAGCTTTCTTT. Protein: CASSLAGTGGTEAFF.

This chain links TRBV19 with TRBJ2-7; maybe TRBD2 (5 bases). The germline V gene encodes CDR1 LNHDA and CDR2 SQIVND (reference sequence). V was trimmed by 3 bases and J by 3 bases, leaving 15 bases between them. The CDR3 is 15 amino acids. DNA of the CDR3: TGTGCCAGTAGTATGGATACGGGATCCCTCTACGAGCAGTACTTC. The encoded protein is CASSMDTGSLYEQYF.

This chain joins TRBV6-5 and TRBJ1-2, with D possibly being TRBD1 (6 bases). Germline loops: CDR1 MNHEY, CDR2 SVGAGI. The CDR3 loop spans 16 amino acids. V was shortened by 1 base and J by 5 bases, with 17 bases between the two germline ends. The CDR3 DNA is TGTGCCAGCAGTTACTTAGGGGGGGACTCGGGGTATGGCTACACCTTC. This translates into CASSYLGGDSGYGYTF.

The chain joins TRBV27 to TRBJ2-2, with TRBD2 identical over 12 bases. The CDR3 extends over 16 amino acids. Germline V CDR1 and CDR2: MNHEY, SMNVEV (reference sequence). The V and J ends lost 6 bases and 5 bases, in that order; junction bases with no gene match: 7. CDR3 region: CASSQAGTSGTGELFF. The CDR3 DNA sequence: TGTGCCAGCAGCCAGGCCGGGACTAGCGGGACCGGGGAGCTGTTTTTT.